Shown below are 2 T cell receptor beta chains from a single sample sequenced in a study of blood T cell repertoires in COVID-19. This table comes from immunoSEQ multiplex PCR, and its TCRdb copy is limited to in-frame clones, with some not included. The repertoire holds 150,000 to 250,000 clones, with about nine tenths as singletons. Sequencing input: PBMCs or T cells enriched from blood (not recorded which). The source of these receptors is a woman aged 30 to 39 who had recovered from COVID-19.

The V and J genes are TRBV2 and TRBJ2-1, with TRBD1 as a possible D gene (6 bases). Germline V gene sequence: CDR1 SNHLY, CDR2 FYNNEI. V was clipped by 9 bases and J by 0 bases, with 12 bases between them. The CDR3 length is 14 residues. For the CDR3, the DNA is TGTGCCAGAGGGGGTCTGAGCTCCTACAATGAGCAGTTCTTC. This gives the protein CARGGLSSYNEQFF. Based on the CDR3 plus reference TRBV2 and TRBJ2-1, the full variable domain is EPEVTQTPSHQVTQMGQEVILRCVPISNHLYFYWYRQILGQKVEFLVSFYNNEISEKSEIFDDQFSVERPDGSNFTLKIRSTKLEDSAMYFCARGGLSSYNEQFFGPGTRLTVL.

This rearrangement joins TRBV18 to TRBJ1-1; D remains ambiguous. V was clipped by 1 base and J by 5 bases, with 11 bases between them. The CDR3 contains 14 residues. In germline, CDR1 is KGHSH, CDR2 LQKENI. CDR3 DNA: TGTGCCAGCTCACCACTGACTGCCGTAACTGAAGCTTTCTTT. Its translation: CASSPLTAVTEAFF. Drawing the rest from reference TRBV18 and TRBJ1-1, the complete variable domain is NAGVMQNPRHLVRRRGQEARLRCSPMKGHSHVYWYRQLPEEGLKFMVYLQKENIIDESGMPKERFSAEFPKEGPSILRIQQVVRGDSAAYFCASSPLTAVTEAFFGQGTRLTVV.